What follows are 18 T cell receptor beta chains derived from one specimen sequenced in a study of metastatic and nonmetastatic thyroid tumors. Using MiXCR, TCRdb re-called clones from the PCR reads. The top ten clones hold about 3.6% of a sample with about 92,000 clones, 15% of them seen once. Patients were all untreated before their thyroid surgery. Sample: blood. These TCRs come from a female donor with papillary thyroid cancer or a benign thyroid nodule (not recorded which). Some clones in this sample may be carry-over from other donors' samples.

The chain combines TRBV5-6 with TRBJ2-7; maybe TRBD1 (5 bases). The CDR3 is made up of 14 amino acids. Between the trimmed V and J ends, which lost 0 bases and 1 base, there was a span of 8 bases. Germline values: CDR1 SGHDT, CDR2 YYEEEE. CDR3 sequence reads: CASSLAAGSYEQYF. CDR3 coding DNA: TGTGCCAGCAGCTTGGCGGCAGGGTCCTACGAGCAGTACTTC.

This clone was seen many times. The chain joins TRBV18 to TRBJ1-2, with 7 bases that match TRBD1. In germline, CDR1 is KGHSH, CDR2 LQKENI. This CDR3 is built from 13 residues. Germline trimming cut 3 bases from V and 2 bases from J; bases unmatched to any gene: 0. DNA for the CDR3: TGTGCCAGCTCACCGGACAGGAACTATGGCTACACCTTC. It specifies CASSPDRNYGYTF.

This clone was seen more than once but under ten times. A clone one base away is much larger, so this may be a read error. V and J are TRBV19 and TRBJ1-5; no firm D call. Germline V gene sequence: CDR1 LNHDA, CDR2 SQIVND (reference sequence). The CDR3 consists of 14 residues. Here the CDR3 reads CASSIGNSNQHQHF. The DNA for the CDR3 is TGTGCCAGTAGTATTGGGAATAGCAATCAGCACCAGCATTTT.

This clone was detected only a few times. A read error may explain this, as a much larger clone is one base away. This chain links TRBV5-1 with TRBJ1-1; D gene unclear. From germline, CDR1 is SGHRS and CDR2 YFSETQ. V lost 1 base to trimming and J lost 7 bases, with 11 bases between them. This CDR3 has 13 amino acids. The chain's CDR3 is CASSLFQVYEAFF. The CDR3 nucleotides are TGCGCCAGCAGCTTGTTCCAGGTCTATGAAGCTTTCTTT. The variable domain in full, with the rest retrieved from reference TRBV5-1 and TRBJ1-1, is KAGVTQTPRYLIKTRGQQVTLSCSPISGHRSVSWYQQTPGQGLQFLFEYFSETQRNKGNFPGRFSGRQFSNSRSEMNVSTLELGDSALYLCASSLFQVYEAFFGQGTRLTVV.

In regard to this clone: A much larger clone differs by one base, so this may be a read error. The sample holds other DNA sequences that translate to the same CDR3. V usage is TRBV5-1 and J usage is TRBJ2-3; 8 positions agree with TRBD2. The CDR3 has 16 residues. V gave up 5 bases and J gave up 11 bases; unmatched junction bases: 19. Germline V gene data show CDR1 as SGHRS and CDR2 as YFSETQ. DNA for the CDR3: TGCGCCAGCAGACCCACTAGCGGTGGCCCCCTTGAAGGGCAGTATTTT. It translates to CASRPTSGGPLEGQYF. Full variable domain (outside the CDR3, taken from reference TRBV5-1 and TRBJ2-3): KAGVTQTPRYLIKTRGQQVTLSCSPISGHRSVSWYQQTPGQGLQFLFEYFSETQRNKGNFPGRFSGRQFSNSRSEMNVSTLELGDSALYLCASRPTSGGPLEGQYFGPGTRLTVL.

This clone was picked up many times. The gene calls are TRBV10-3 and TRBJ2-5; TRBD2 agrees at 7 bases. CDR3 length equals 13 residues. CDR1 ENHRY and CDR2 SYGVKD come from the germline V gene. With 4 bases clipped from V and 5 bases from J, the junction kept 4 bases outside the gene matches. CDR3 in amino acids: CAISGEGIETQYF. The CDR3 DNA reads TGTGCCATCAGTGGGGAGGGGATCGAGACCCAGTACTTC.

Remarks on this clone: A read error is possible here, since a much larger clone lies one base away. The genes are TRBV20-1 and TRBJ2-3; the D gene is possibly TRBD1 (5 bases). The CDR3 consists of 12 residues. Germline-derived CDR1 and CDR2 are DFQATT and SNEGSKA (reference sequence). For the CDR3, the DNA is TGCAGTGCTAGGGACAACACAGATACGAAGTATTTT. Translated: CSARDNTDTKYF.

This chain joins TRBV7-3 and TRBJ2-3; maybe TRBD1 (6 bases). The CDR3 sequence is 20 residues long. V gave up 3 bases and J gave up 2 bases, with 27 bases separating them. Per the germline V gene, CDR1 is SGHTA and CDR2 is FQGTGA. CDR3 region: CASSFNRVGSVISSTDTQYF. CDR3 nucleotides: TGTGCCAGCAGCTTTAACAGGGTCGGGTCAGTTATTAGCTCCACAGATACGCAGTATTTT.

This clone showed up many times. The chain has TRBV4-2 and TRBJ1-1, with D possibly matching TRBD1 (5 bases). V lost 3 bases to trimming and J lost 0 bases, with 17 bases between them. Germline V gene data show CDR1 as LGHNA and CDR2 as YNFKEQ. The CDR3 consists of 17 residues. CDR3 DNA sequence: TGTGCCAGCAGCCAGCCCTATCGGGGCCCGATGAACACTGAAGCTTTCTTT. Translated: CASSQPYRGPMNTEAFF.

The chain carries TRBV19 and TRBJ1-2; possible D gene TRBD1, 6 bases. The CDR3 sequence is 15 residues long. The ends were cut back, 1 base at V and 6 bases at J, with 15 bases in the middle. Germline loops: CDR1 LNHDA, CDR2 SQIVND (reference sequence). The CDR3 DNA is TGTGCCAGTAGTATAGCCACAGGGAGCTCCCATGGCTACACCTTC. It encodes CASSIATGSSHGYTF.

The chain couples TRBV7-3 to TRBJ2-2; 7 nucleotides align to TRBD2. V was clipped by 5 bases and J by 4 bases; unmatched bases: 7. Per germline, CDR1 SGHTA and CDR2 FQGTGA. There are 15 residues in the CDR3. This CDR3 is CASSLGGSFTGELFF. As DNA, the CDR3 is TGTGCCAGCAGCCTCGGGGGGAGCTTCACCGGGGAGCTGTTTTTT.

The chain joins TRBV7-2 to TRBJ1-1; D call uncertain. CDR1 and CDR2 from the germline V gene are SGHTA and FQGNSA. V lost 2 bases to trimming and J lost 4 bases, with 20 bases between them. This CDR3 is built from 17 residues. CDR3 region: CASSLTGGVDWSTEAFF. DNA of the CDR3: TGTGCCAGCAGCTTAACGGGTGGAGTAGACTGGAGCACTGAAGCTTTCTTT.

V is TRBV3-1 and J is TRBJ2-1; 7 nucleotides agree with TRBD2. This CDR3 is 15 amino acids long. Germline-derived CDR1 and CDR2 are LGHDT and YNNKEL (reference sequence). J was trimmed by 4 bases and V by 5 bases; bases with no gene match: 8. CDR3 coding DNA: TGTGCCAGCAGCGAAAGCAGCGGGACTTACAATGAGCAGTTCTTC. As protein: CASSESSGTYNEQFF.

The table lists this clone with many counts. This chain connects TRBV13 to TRBJ2-7; tentative D call: TRBD2 (7 bases). Trimming took off 5 bases at V and 4 bases at J, with 15 bases between the two ends. The CDR3 covers 14 residues. Germline assignment: CDR1 PRHDT and CDR2 FYEKMQ (reference sequence). CDR3 DNA: TGTGCCAGCAGCCTCGGCCGGGGGGCTTACGAGCAGTACTTC. It is translated as CASSLGRGAYEQYF.

For this clone: A much larger clone differs from this one at a single base, so this may be a read error. Different DNA sequences within this sample yield the same CDR3. The chain employs TRBV5-6 and TRBJ2-5; possible D gene TRBD2, 6 bases. V was shortened by 3 bases and J by 4 bases, with 28 bases between the two germline ends. The germline CDR1 and CDR2 sequences are SGHDT and YYEEEE. The CDR3 contains 19 residues. DNA for the CDR3: TGTGCCAGCAGCTCCTCAGACCCCCCTGACGGGGGTGCGGCAGAGACCCAGTACTTC. It translates to CASSSSDPPDGGAAETQYF.

The table lists this clone with many counts. V is TRBV11-1 and J is TRBJ2-1; TRBD2 matches 14 bases. The CDR3 has 16 residues. The ends lost 3 bases at V and 9 bases at J; junction bases unmatched: 7. The germline gives CDR1 SGHAT, CDR2 FQDESV (reference sequence). The CDR3 reads CASSLGLAGAWGEQFF. CDR3 bases: TGTGCCAGCAGCTTGGGACTAGCGGGGGCATGGGGTGAGCAGTTCTTC.

This clone was picked up many times. Other DNA sequences in this sample translate to the same CDR3. The chain's CDR3 is CASSFFSRVAVLEAFF. The CDR3 bases are TGTGCCAGCAGCTTTTTTTCGAGGGTTGCGGTCCTCGAAGCTTTCTTT. The chain has TRBV5-6 and TRBJ1-1; no definite D call. V was pared by 2 bases and J by 8 bases, with 22 bases between. The CDR3 covers 16 residues. CDR1 is SGHDT and CDR2 is YYEEEE in the germline V gene.

Ten or more counts support this clone. The chain carries TRBV28 and TRBJ2-3; D remains unclear. Germline CDR1 MDHEN, CDR2 SYDVKM. The CDR3 has 14 residues. The V and J ends lost 3 bases and 2 bases respectively, with 9 bases between them. The DNA of the CDR3 is TGTGCCAGCAGTTTCTCTAGATTCACAGATACGCAGTATTTT. Translation gives CASSFSRFTDTQYF.